This T cell receptor (beta chain) was found in a study of T cells in Graves' hyperthyroidism and ophthalmopathy. Study-level points and caveats: Blood held most thyroid clonotypes expanded above 0.001 frequency.

Those patients with uncontrolled infection, other autoimmune disease, pregnancy or lactation were excluded. Clinical symptoms, serum thyroxine and TRAb, thyroid ultrasound and orbital computed tomography together formed the diagnostic basis. This clonotype came up many times. The target antigen is unknown. Germline V gene sequence: CDR1 SGDLS, CDR2 YYNGEE. This CDR3 is built from 14 residues. V gave up 2 bases and J gave up 5 bases, with 13 bases separating them. Amplification targeted TCR beta CDR3 regions from RNA transcripts. When the TCR CDR3 underwent first-round RT-PCR, the HTBI primer set was used. TCRdb recomputed calls from the multiplex PCR reads with MiXCR, one row per CDR3 protein. The table includes 400,000 to 500,000 distinct CDR3 sequences, approximately 15% detected once.

This TCR came from a woman aged 18-29 years with Graves' hyperthyroidism. The chain couples TRBV9 to TRBJ1-2, with D uncertain. Sample: blood. In DNA, the CDR3 is TGTGCCAGCAGCGTGGCACCGTGGAGTTATGGCTACACCTTC. It yields the protein CASSVAPWSYGYTF.